These 9 T cell receptor beta chains came from one sample sequenced in a study of blood T cell repertoires in COVID-19. Repertoires were generated with immunoSEQ multiplex PCR, while TCRdb's copy carries only in-frame clones and drops some. Among more than 110,000 clones listed, approximately 78% were seen once. Material for sequencing was peripheral blood. The receptors derive from an elderly woman with acute or convalescent COVID-19.

This clone has a single count. The V call is TRBV3-1 (or the pseudogene TRBV3-2), the J call TRBJ2-7; D not certain. The CDR3 is made up of 16 amino acids. Germline-derived CDR1 and CDR2 are LGHDT and YNNKEL (reference sequence). Trimming removed 1 base at V and 2 bases at J, with 15 bases between. CDR3 sequence: CASSQVVVWQTYEQYF. In nucleotides, the CDR3 is TGTGCCAGCAGCCAAGTCGTGGTATGGCAGACCTACGAGCAGTACTTC.

The chain carries TRBV14 and TRBJ2-5, with D unclear. V shed 0 bases and J shed 4 bases, with 6 bases lying between them. Germline values: CDR1 SGHDN, CDR2 FVKESK. The length of the CDR3 is 13 residues. CDR3 nucleotide sequence: TGTGCCAGCAGCCAAGATCACTCAGAGACCCAGTACTTC. Translated: CASSQDHSETQYF.

The rearrangement links TRBV19 to TRBJ2-7; 12 nucleotides agree with TRBD1. The CDR3 totals 15 residues. V gave up 7 bases and J gave up 5 bases; unmatched junction bases: 9. The V gene's germline CDR1 is LNHDA and CDR2 SQIVND (reference sequence). CDR3 in amino acids: CASTPGQGAFHEQYF. CDR3 sequence (DNA): TGTGCCAGTACCCCGGGACAGGGGGCGTTCCACGAGCAGTACTTC.

The chain employs TRBV5-1 and TRBJ2-7; tentatively, D is TRBD1 (7 bases). CDR3 length: 14 residues. CDR1 and CDR2 (germline): SGHRS, YFSETQ. Trimming removed 2 bases at V and 1 base at J, with 10 bases between. The CDR3 DNA is TGCGCCAGCAGCTTCCAGGGGGGATCCTACGAGCAGTACTTC. Amino acids: CASSFQGGSYEQYF.

The chain recombines TRBV3-1 (or the pseudogene TRBV3-2) with TRBJ1-6; 8 nucleotides agree with TRBD1. Germline lookup yields CDR1 LGHDT and CDR2 YNNKEL (reference sequence). V dropped 3 bases and J dropped 6; count of bases not matched to a gene: 4. This CDR3 contains 15 residues. CDR3 in amino acids: CASSQVQGVNSPLHF. The CDR3 DNA sequence: TGTGCCAGCAGCCAGGTACAGGGGGTTAATTCACCCCTCCACTTT.

This clone has only a few counts. The chain employs TRBV5-5 and TRBJ2-7, with TRBD1 matching over 9 bases. The CDR3 extends over 14 amino acids. J was trimmed by 4 bases and V by 2 bases; bases with no gene match: 4. CDR1 SGHKS and CDR2 YYEKEE come from the germline V gene (reference sequence). CDR3 protein: CASSLQGAFYEQYF. For the CDR3, the DNA is TGTGCCAGCAGCTTACAGGGGGCGTTTTACGAGCAGTACTTC.

The chain uses TRBV19 and TRBJ1-4; D gene ambiguous. This CDR3 comprises 15 residues. Trimming left V 7 bases short and J 0 bases short, with 12 bases between. Germline V gene sequence: CDR1 LNHDA, CDR2 SQIVND (reference sequence). The CDR3 DNA reads TGTGCCAGTACTCACCACAGTGCAACTAATGAAAAACTGTTTTTT. The encoded protein is CASTHHSATNEKLFF.

The rearrangement uses TRBV24-1 and TRBJ1-2, with D tentatively TRBD1 (5 bases). This CDR3 has 14 amino acids. The V end was cut by 2 bases, the J end by 4 bases, with 10 bases between. Germline lookup yields CDR1 KGHDR and CDR2 SFDVKD. As DNA, the CDR3 is TGTGCCACCAGTGATTCCAGGGTCGGCTATGGCTACACCTTC. Its protein product is CATSDSRVGYGYTF.

This chain uses TRBV7-2 with TRBJ1-2; 8 bases match TRBD1. Germline V gives CDR1 SGHTA, CDR2 FQGNSA. The V and J ends lost 5 bases and 3 bases, in that order; junction bases with no gene match: 11. This CDR3 is built from 16 residues. The CDR3 loop is CASSHDPTGVHYGYTF. In nucleotides, the CDR3 is TGTGCCAGCAGCCATGACCCGACAGGGGTACACTATGGCTACACCTTC. The full variable domain, its missing parts supplied by reference TRBV7-2 and TRBJ1-2, is GAGVSQSPSNKVTEKGKDVELRCDPISGHTALYWYRQSLGQGLEFLIYFQGNSAPDKSGLPSDRFSAERTGGSVSTLTIQRTQQEDSAVYLCASSHDPTGVHYGYTFGSGTRLTVV.